This TCR beta chain was identified in a study of siplizumab effects on memory and regulatory T cells. A remark on this clone: Its antigen is not known.

Clones were sequenced by immunoSEQ multiplex PCR, and TCRdb holds only the in-frame ones, with some missing. The sample carries approximately 58,000 clones, approximately 95% recorded once. Study conclusions and caveats: Significantly reduced by siplizumab was the cumulative frequency of alloreactive sequences, namely those traceable to unstimulated CD4+ memory cells. No naive or memory phenotype could be assigned to roughly 75-97% of proliferating clones.

The germline gives CDR1 MNHEY, CDR2 SMNVEV (reference sequence). V lost 2 bases and J lost 1, with 8 bases in between. CDR3 length: 14 residues. V usage is TRBV27 and J usage is TRBJ1-1; tentative D call: TRBD1 (6 bases). The receptor comes from a human donor in good health. The sample consisted of CD8+ T cells sorted from blood. The CDR3 here is CASSLAGANTEAFF. CDR3 nucleotides: TGTGCCAGCAGTTTAGCGGGGGCGAACACTGAAGCTTTCTTT.